Below are 28 T cell receptor beta chains sequenced from a single sample in a study of CD8+ T cells in alopecia areata. cDNA serving as the sequencing template came from extracted, reverse transcribed RNA. The assay was immunoSEQ multiplex PCR, and TCRdb's table has in-frame clones only and misses some. The sample includes fewer than 250,000 clones, about 60% of them seen just once. The sequences come from CD4+ T cells sorted from blood, collected at week 0. The receptors derive from a human donor with alopecia areata.

There are a few counts of this clone. This chain connects TRBV6-5 to TRBJ1-5; 9 positions match TRBD1. V was clipped by 5 bases and J by 6 bases; unmatched bases: 5. Germline V CDR1 and CDR2: MNHEY, SVGAGI. CDR3 size: 14 residues. Here the CDR3 reads CASSLGTGTQPQHF. In DNA, the CDR3 is TGTGCCAGCAGTCTTGGGACAGGGACTCAGCCCCAGCATTTT.

The chain employs TRBV30 and TRBJ1-5; 8 positions match TRBD1. The ends lost 1 base at V and 3 bases at J; junction bases unmatched: 2. CDR1 and CDR2 (germline): GTSNPN, SVGIG (reference sequence). The CDR3 is 14 residues long. The CDR3 coding sequence is TGTGCCTGGAGTGAGGGACAGGTCAATCAGCCCCAGCATTTT. Amino acid sequence: CAWSEGQVNQPQHF. Filled out from reference TRBV30 and TRBJ1-5, the complete variable domain reads SQTIHQWPATLVQPVGSPLSLECTVEGTSNPNLYWYRQAAGRGLQLLFYSVGIGQISSEVPQNLSASRPQDRQFILSSKKLLLSDSGFYLCAWSEGQVNQPQHFGDGTRLSIL.

V gene TRBV7-9 combines with J gene TRBJ1-6; weak D call: TRBD1 (6 bases). The CDR3 has 16 residues. Germline V gene lookup returns CDR1 SEHNR and CDR2 FQNEAQ (reference sequence). Trimming removed 1 base at V and 3 bases at J, with 10 bases between. The CDR3 loop reads CASSLGQGFYNSPLHF. For the CDR3, the DNA is TGTGCCAGCAGCTTAGGCCAGGGGTTCTATAATTCACCCCTCCACTTT.

This sequence joins TRBV5-1 and TRBJ2-7; D is unclear. Germline V gives CDR1 SGHRS, CDR2 YFSETQ. V shed 4 bases and J shed 3 bases, with 11 bases lying between them. CDR3 length: 13 amino acids. CDR3: CASSQGSFYEQYF. The CDR3 DNA follows: TGCGCCAGCAGCCAAGGATCCTTCTACGAGCAGTACTTC.

This clone was observed a handful of times. The V gene is TRBV29-1, the J gene TRBJ2-7; no clear D gene. The V end was cut by 6 bases, the J end by 0 bases, with 6 bases between. CDR1 and CDR2 from the germline V gene are SQVTM and ANQGSEA. This CDR3 region has 11 residues. This CDR3 reads CSVHSSYEQYF. CDR3 coding DNA: TGCAGCGTGCACAGCTCCTACGAGCAGTACTTC.

This clone was observed a few times. The genes are TRBV7-8 and TRBJ2-1; 7 bases match TRBD1. CDR1 is SGHVS and CDR2 is FQNEAQ in the germline V gene. The CDR3 consists of 16 residues. Germline trimming cut 1 base from V and 7 bases from J; bases unmatched to any gene: 10. As DNA, the CDR3 is TGTGCCAGCAGCTTAGTAACAGGGGTAATATCGAATGAGCAGTTCTTC. Protein sequence: CASSLVTGVISNEQFF.

This chain connects TRBV11-2 to TRBJ2-7; no definite D call. From germline, CDR1 is SGHAT and CDR2 FQNNGV. Trimming pared 3 bases from V and 3 bases from J, leaving 9 bases between. This CDR3 contains 13 residues. This CDR3 is CASSFDRFYEQYF. As DNA, the CDR3 is TGTGCCAGCAGCTTTGACCGTTTCTACGAGCAGTACTTC.

The genes are TRBV9 and TRBJ2-4; D gene unclear. Germline CDR1 reads SGDLS; CDR2 reads YYNGEE. Trimming removed 0 bases from V and 7 bases from J, with 8 bases in between. This CDR3 has 13 amino acids. In DNA, the CDR3 is TGTGCCAGCAGCGTAGCTGGAAAGAACATTCAGTACTTC. Its translation: CASSVAGKNIQYF.

The J gene is TRBJ2-1, the V gene TRBV2; D not resolved. V was trimmed by 8 bases and J by 0 bases, leaving 8 bases between them. Germline CDR1 reads SNHLY; CDR2 reads FYNNEI. The CDR3 length is 13 residues. CDR3 sequence (DNA): TGTGCCAGCCGTGGCCTCTCCTACAATGAGCAGTTCTTC. Translating it yields CASRGLSYNEQFF.

This clone was seen more than once but under ten times. The gene calls are TRBV29-1 and TRBJ2-7; D remains unclear. CDR1 and CDR2 from the germline V gene are SQVTM and ANQGSEA. This CDR3 has 10 residues. V lost 4 bases, J lost 7 bases, and 8 bases lay in between. The CDR3 loop reads CSVGQGEQYF. CDR3 DNA: TGCAGCGTTGGACAAGGGGAGCAGTACTTC.

This chain uses TRBV5-1 with TRBJ1-1; no clear D. V was cut by 1 base and J by 3 bases, with 13 bases left in between. From germline, CDR1 is SGHRS and CDR2 YFSETQ. CDR3 length: 15 amino acids. Here the CDR3 reads CASSLKGAADTEAFF. The CDR3 DNA follows: TGCGCCAGCAGCTTGAAAGGTGCAGCGGACACTGAAGCTTTCTTT. Using reference TRBV5-1 and TRBJ1-1 for the parts outside the CDR3, the full variable domain is KAGVTQTPRYLIKTRGQQVTLSCSPISGHRSVSWYQQTPGQGLQFLFEYFSETQRNKGNFPGRFSGRQFSNSRSEMNVSTLELGDSALYLCASSLKGAADTEAFFGQGTRLTVV.

In its sample, this clone was seen a few times. This chain uses TRBV19 with TRBJ2-1, with D possibly being TRBD1 or TRBD2 (5 bases each). V was cut by 6 bases and J by 5 bases, with 11 bases left in between. This CDR3 is built from 13 residues. Germline CDR1 reads LNHDA; CDR2 reads SQIVND (reference sequence). DNA of the CDR3: TGTGCCAGTAGGGGGGAGTTGGACAATGAGCAGTTCTTC. Translated, it gives CASRGELDNEQFF.

The chain carries TRBV29-1 and TRBJ1-4; the D is unclear. V was trimmed by 4 bases and J by 6 bases, leaving 15 bases between them. The germline V gene encodes CDR1 SQVTM and CDR2 ANQGSEA. This CDR3 is built from 14 residues. This chain's CDR3 is CSVVAALEDEKLFF. The CDR3 DNA reads as TGCAGCGTTGTTGCTGCTCTAGAGGATGAAAAACTGTTTTTT.

This clone has more than one count but fewer than ten. The same CDR3 arises from other DNA sequences in this sample as well. This chain connects TRBV29-1 to TRBJ1-2, with a possible D match to TRBD1 (5 bases). From germline, CDR1 is SQVTM and CDR2 ANQGSEA. V was trimmed by 3 bases and J by 0 bases, leaving 5 bases between them. The length of the CDR3 is 12 residues. The CDR3 region is CSVDRANYGYTF. The DNA for the CDR3 is TGCAGCGTTGACAGGGCTAACTATGGCTACACCTTC.

CDR3 residues: CASSLGDTNQPQHF. In DNA, the CDR3 is TGCGCCAGCAGCTTGGGCGACACAAATCAGCCCCAGCATTTT. The chain has TRBV5-1 and TRBJ1-5; D gene ambiguous. The CDR3 has 14 amino acids. Germline V CDR1 and CDR2: SGHRS, YFSETQ. Trimming shortened V by 0 bases and J by 4 bases, and 8 bases separated the two germline ends. The whole variable domain, filled in from reference TRBV5-1 and TRBJ1-5, reads KAGVTQTPRYLIKTRGQQVTLSCSPISGHRSVSWYQQTPGQGLQFLFEYFSETQRNKGNFPGRFSGRQFSNSRSEMNVSTLELGDSALYLCASSLGDTNQPQHFGDGTRLSIL.

The rearrangement uses TRBV7-2 and TRBJ2-7; 10 bases fit TRBD1. This CDR3 comprises 15 residues. Germline CDR1 reads SGHTA; CDR2 reads FQGNSA. The J segment lost 4 bases and the V segment lost 5 bases, leaving 8 bases of the junction unmatched. The CDR3 loop is CASSPGGDRGYEQYF. The CDR3 DNA follows: TGTGCCAGCAGCCCAGGTGGGGACAGGGGTTACGAGCAGTACTTC.

This chain uses TRBV11-2 with TRBJ2-1; D not resolved. Germline V lookup: CDR1 SGHAT, CDR2 FQNNGV. The V end was cut by 1 base, the J end by 6 bases, with 7 bases between. The CDR3 is 13 residues long. The CDR3 loop reads CASSLGLVNEQFF. The CDR3 coding sequence is TGTGCCAGCAGCTTAGGGCTAGTCAATGAGCAGTTCTTC.

In its sample, this clone was seen a few times. The chain recombines TRBV7-6 with TRBJ2-7; D unresolved. This CDR3 contains 13 residues. Looked up from germline, CDR1 is SGHVS and CDR2 is FNYEAQ. V lost 3 bases and J 3 bases, leaving 9 bases between the germline ends. For the CDR3, the DNA is TGTGCCAGCAGCTTCCAGCCTAGCTACGAGCAGTACTTC. Amino acids: CASSFQPSYEQYF.

J is TRBJ2-5 and V is TRBV4-1; no firm D call. CDR1 MGHRA and CDR2 YSYEKL come from the germline V gene. This CDR3 region has 13 residues. The V end lost 1 base, the J end lost 7 bases, and 10 bases lay between the germline ends. As DNA, the CDR3 is TGCGCCAGCAGCCAAGGTACCAAGAGGACCCAGTACTTC. This translates into CASSQGTKRTQYF.

The V call is TRBV30, the J call TRBJ1-5; the D is unclear. Per the germline V gene, CDR1 is GTSNPN and CDR2 is SVGIG (reference sequence). V was cut by 8 bases and J by 7 bases, with 15 bases left in between. The CDR3 is made up of 12 amino acids. CDR3 protein: CALGIRGQPQHF. Written as DNA, the CDR3 is TGTGCCCTCGGGATCCGAGGCCAGCCCCAGCATTTT.

V gene TRBV14 combines with J gene TRBJ2-1; D is possibly TRBD2 (5 bases). Germline V gene data show CDR1 as SGHDN and CDR2 as FVKESK. The V end lost 4 bases, the J end lost 7 bases, and 20 bases lay between the germline ends. This CDR3 contains 16 residues. The CDR3 region is CASSLQFTGRGNEQFF. The DNA for the CDR3 is TGTGCCAGCAGCCTCCAGTTTACGGGCCGAGGGAATGAGCAGTTCTTC. The whole variable domain, filled in from reference TRBV14 and TRBJ2-1, reads EAGVTQFPSHSVIEKGQTVTLRCDPISGHDNLYWYRRVMGKEIKFLLHFVKESKQDESGMPNNRFLAERTGGTYSTLKVQPAELEDSGVYFCASSLQFTGRGNEQFFGPGTRLTVL.

The chain employs TRBV7-2 and TRBJ1-4, with D possibly being TRBD1 (5 bases). CDR3 length: 19 amino acids. The V gene lost 4 bases and the J gene lost 7 bases, with 28 bases spanning the gap. From germline, CDR1 is SGHTA and CDR2 FQGNSA. The CDR3 nucleotides are TGTGCCAGCAGCTCGGCCCCGGGACGGGAAAGCGGCGCCCTTGAAAAACTGTTTTTT. Protein: CASSSAPGRESGALEKLFF.

V is TRBV4-1 and J is TRBJ2-2; D possibly corresponds to TRBD2 (7 bases). V was trimmed by 3 bases and J by 7 bases, leaving 15 bases between them. The CDR3 has 15 amino acids. CDR1 MGHRA and CDR2 YSYEKL come from the germline V gene. Written as DNA, the CDR3 is TGCGCCAGCAGCCAGGGACGCGGGGGCAACGGGGAGCTGTTTTTT. It encodes CASSQGRGGNGELFF.

As for this clone: This specimen includes other DNA sequences encoding the same CDR3. V is TRBV29-1 and J is TRBJ1-1; D might be TRBD1 (6 bases). V was shortened by 6 bases and J by 1 base, with 15 bases between the two germline ends. CDR3 size: 14 residues. Germline values: CDR1 SQVTM, CDR2 ANQGSEA. The CDR3 coding sequence is TGCAGCGTCGGTCCCTCGACAGGGAACACTGAAGCTTTCTTT. Translating it yields CSVGPSTGNTEAFF. Full variable domain (outside the CDR3, taken from reference TRBV29-1 and TRBJ1-1): SAVISQKPSRDICQRGTSLTIQCQVDSQVTMMFWYRQQPGQSLTLIATANQGSEATYESGFVIDKFPISRPNLTFSTLTVSNMSPEDSSIYLCSVGPSTGNTEAFFGQGTRLTVV.

This clone was detected ten times or more. This chain joins TRBV6-5 and TRBJ1-5; the match to TRBD1 covers 8 bases. V gave up 6 bases and J gave up 5 bases; unmatched junction bases: 6. CDR1 MNHEY and CDR2 SVGAGI come from the germline V gene. The CDR3 is made up of 14 amino acids. CDR3 sequence (DNA): TGTGCCAGCAGGAGGACAGGGATGCATCAGCCCCAGCATTTT. Encoded protein: CASRRTGMHQPQHF.

This clone has just a few counts. Other DNA sequences from this sample encode an identical CDR3 as well. The rearrangement uses TRBV29-1 and TRBJ1-2; 10 bases fit TRBD1. V lost 4 bases, J lost 4 bases, and 0 bases stayed unmatched. The CDR3 runs to 12 residues. Looked up from germline, CDR1 is SQVTM and CDR2 is ANQGSEA. In nucleotides, the CDR3 is TGCAGCGTTGGGGACAGGGGCTATGGCTACACCTTC. This sequence encodes CSVGDRGYGYTF.

CDR3 residues: CASSTQPYEQYF. Written as DNA, the CDR3 is TGTGCCAGCAGCACCCAACCCTACGAGCAGTACTTC. This sequence joins TRBV9 and TRBJ2-5; the D is unclear. TRBJ2-7 explains the end of the DNA better; the J call may be wrong. The V gene's germline CDR1 is SGDLS and CDR2 YYNGEE. The CDR3 is 12 amino acids.

The chain has TRBV30 and TRBJ2-5; D remains unclear. Germline-derived CDR1 and CDR2 are GTSNPN and SVGIG (reference sequence). The CDR3 consists of 14 residues. V dropped 0 bases and J dropped 1 base, with 9 bases sitting between them. This CDR3 reads CAWSVRRLQETQYF. The CDR3 region has the DNA TGTGCCTGGAGTGTTCGGAGACTCCAAGAGACCCAGTACTTC.